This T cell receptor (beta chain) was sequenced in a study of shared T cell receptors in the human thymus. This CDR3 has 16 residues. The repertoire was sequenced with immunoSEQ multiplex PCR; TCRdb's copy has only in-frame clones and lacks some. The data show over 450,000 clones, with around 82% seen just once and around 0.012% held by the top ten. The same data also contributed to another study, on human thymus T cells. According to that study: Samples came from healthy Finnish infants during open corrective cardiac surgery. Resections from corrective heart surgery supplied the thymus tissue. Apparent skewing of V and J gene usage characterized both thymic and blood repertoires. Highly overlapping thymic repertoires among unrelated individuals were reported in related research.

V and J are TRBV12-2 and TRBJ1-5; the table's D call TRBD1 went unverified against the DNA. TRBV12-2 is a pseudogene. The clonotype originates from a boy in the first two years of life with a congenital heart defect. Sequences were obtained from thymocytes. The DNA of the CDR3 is TGTGCAAGTCGCTTAGAGGGGACACGGGGAAATCAGCCCCAGCATTTT. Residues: CASRLEGTRGNQPQHF.